This passage covers 2 T cell receptor beta chains from one sample sequenced in a study of T cell changes during pregnancy in multiple sclerosis. Data came from immunoSEQ multiplex PCR; TCRdb stores just in-frame clones and leaves some out. The top ten hold 2.5% of the sample, which has about 84,000 clones, about 95% seen once. Sample: peripheral blood, taken in the third trimester of pregnancy. These receptors were taken from a female donor with multiple sclerosis, enrolled in a pregnancy study.

The rearrangement joins TRBV19 to TRBJ1-2; D gene unclear. CDR1 is LNHDA, CDR2 SQIVND, per germline (reference sequence). V lost 5 bases and J lost 3, with 7 bases in between. The CDR3 length is 12 residues. CDR3 protein: CASSGQDYGYTF. The DNA of the CDR3 is TGTGCCAGTAGTGGCCAGGACTATGGCTACACCTTC.

The chain recombines TRBV30 with TRBJ1-1, with a tentative D call TRBD1 (6 bases). The V end lost 7 bases, the J end lost 7 bases, and 16 bases lay between the germline ends. CDR1 is GTSNPN and CDR2 is SVGIG in the germline V gene (reference sequence). The CDR3 loop spans 12 amino acids. CDR3: CASYAGAFEAFF. The CDR3 nucleotides are TGTGCCTCTTACGCGGGGGCCTTTGAAGCTTTCTTT.